This passage covers 10 T cell receptor beta chains from one sample sequenced in a study of CD8+CD57+ T cells in acquired aplastic anemia. TCR beta VDJ and CDR3 were profiled, and genomic DNA was the template. One entry per CDR3 protein results from TCRdb running MiXCR on the reads. Among over 150,000 distinct CDR3 sequences listed, around 75% were seen once. Flow cytometry had shown expanded CD8+CD57+ cells in the patients chosen for sequencing. What was sequenced was sorted CD4+, CD8+, or CD8+CD57+ T cells (not recorded which) from PBMCs. These receptors were taken from a human donor with aplastic anemia.

The chain carries TRBV7-3 and TRBJ2-5; D might be TRBD1 (5 bases). The closer fit of TRBJ2-7 to the DNA end suggests the J call may be wrong. Per the germline V gene, CDR1 is SGHTA and CDR2 is FQGTGA. The CDR3 is 14 amino acids. The CDR3 region has the DNA TGTGCCAGCAGCTTCGGCCAGGGTGGGAACGAGCAGTACTTC. Its translation: CASSFGQGGNEQYF.

The V call is TRBV6-2 or TRBV6-3, the J call TRBJ2-7; D ambiguous. Between the trimmed V and J ends, which lost 8 bases and 1 base, there was a span of 9 bases. Germline CDR1 MNHEY, CDR2 SVGEGT. The CDR3 spans 12 residues. CDR3 bases: TGTGCCAGCGCTAGGGCTTCCTACGAGCAGTACTTC. This sequence encodes CASARASYEQYF.

The V gene is TRBV10-3, the J gene TRBJ2-7; weak D call: TRBD2 (6 bases). Per germline, CDR1 ENHRY and CDR2 SYGVKD. The CDR3 is made up of 13 amino acids. V lost 8 bases to trimming and J lost 6 bases, with 17 bases between them. In DNA, the CDR3 is TGTGCCATCGGATTAACCCCCGGGGGCGAGCAGTACTTC. This encodes CAIGLTPGGEQYF.

This chain connects TRBV11-1 to TRBJ2-5; no definite D call. This CDR3 contains 13 residues. Trimming cost V 2 bases and J 2 bases, with 6 bases left between them. Germline V gene sequence: CDR1 SGHAT, CDR2 FQDESV (reference sequence). The DNA for the CDR3 is TGTGCCAGCAGCTTATCCGAGCAAGAGACCCAGTACTTC. As protein: CASSLSEQETQYF.

Remarks on this clonotype: Its ends do not fully match the called genes, so a read error is possible. The chain joins TRBV10-3 to TRBJ2-1, with D unclear. The CDR3 runs 12 residues. Looked up from germline, CDR1 is ENHRY and CDR2 is SYGVKD. CDR3: CASSYLDNEQFF. CDR3 nucleotide sequence: TGTGCCAGCAGTTACTTAGACAATGAGCAGTTCTTC.

The genes are TRBV6-6 and TRBJ1-3; TRBD1 is a possible D gene (5 bases). Germline V gene data show CDR1 as MNHNY and CDR2 as SVGAGI (reference sequence). CDR3 length: 15 residues. V shed 2 bases and J shed 4 bases, with 12 bases lying between them. The CDR3 spells CASSYGGTGGNTIYF. The CDR3, as DNA: TGTGCCAGCAGTTACGGGGGTACAGGAGGAAACACCATATATTTT.

The chain combines TRBV7-9 with TRBJ1-1; tentative D call: TRBD1 (6 bases). This CDR3 has 15 amino acids. Per germline, CDR1 SEHNR and CDR2 FQNEAQ (reference sequence). The ends were cut back, 5 bases at V and 4 bases at J, with 17 bases in the middle. The CDR3 protein is CASSPPWGRGTEAFF. The DNA for the CDR3 is TGTGCCAGCAGCCCGCCTTGGGGGCGGGGCACTGAAGCTTTCTTT.

In regard to this clonotype: A junction boundary mismatches the germline segment, possibly from a read error. V and J are TRBV10-3 and TRBJ2-1, with TRBD2 matching over 9 bases. From germline, CDR1 is ENHRY and CDR2 SYGVKD. CDR3 length: 15 residues. The CDR3 DNA sequence: TGTGCCAGCAGTTACATAAGCGGGGGGTCTAATGAGCAGTTCTTC. Translating it yields CASSYISGGSNEQFF.

In its sample, this clonotype was seen once. The chain links TRBV7-2 to TRBJ2-1; 9 bases agree with TRBD2. CDR1 is SGHTA, CDR2 FQGNSA, per germline. The CDR3 spans 15 residues. After removal of 0 bases from V and 6 bases from J, the junction contained 3 bases not matched to a gene. The CDR3: CASSLARLAANEQFF. The DNA for the CDR3 is TGTGCCAGCAGCTTAGCGCGACTAGCGGCCAATGAGCAGTTCTTC.

The CDR3 nucleotides are TGCAGTGCTAGAGGAAGCCACTCTGGAAACACCATATATTTT. Protein sequence: CSARGSHSGNTIYF. This rearrangement joins TRBV20-1 to TRBJ1-3; D not resolved. The CDR3 is made up of 14 amino acids. V was pared by 1 base and J by 0 bases, with 7 bases between. Germline lookup yields CDR1 DFQATT and CDR2 SNEGSKA (reference sequence).